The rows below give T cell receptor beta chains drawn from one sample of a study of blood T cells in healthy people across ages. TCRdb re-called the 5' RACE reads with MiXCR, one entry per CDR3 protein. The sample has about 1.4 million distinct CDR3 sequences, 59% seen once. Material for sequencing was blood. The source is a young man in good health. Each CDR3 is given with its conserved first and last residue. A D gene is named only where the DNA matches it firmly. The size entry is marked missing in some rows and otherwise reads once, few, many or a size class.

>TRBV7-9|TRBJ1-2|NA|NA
TGTGCCACTCGCGGCAAATCCTCCTATGGCTACACCTTC
CATRGKSSYGYTF
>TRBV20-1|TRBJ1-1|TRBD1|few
TGCAGTGCTAGAGATCTTCCCGGACAGGGGAACACTGAAGCTTTCTTT
CSARDLPGQGNTEAFF
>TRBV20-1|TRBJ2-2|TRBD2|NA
TGCAGTGCTCAGAAAGGACTAGCTACCGGGGAGCTGTTTTTT
CSAQKGLATGELFF
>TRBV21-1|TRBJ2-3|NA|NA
TGTGCCAGCAGCAACGGACAGGGAGTGACAGATACGCAGTATTTT
CASSNGQGVTDTQYF
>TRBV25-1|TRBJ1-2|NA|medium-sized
TGTGCCAGCAGTGAAACCGATAGAAACTATGGCTACACCTTC
CASSETDRNYGYTF
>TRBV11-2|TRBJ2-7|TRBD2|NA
TGTGCCAGCGAGGCACGAGCGGGGGCGACCTCCTACGAGCAGTACTTC
CASEARAGATSYEQYF
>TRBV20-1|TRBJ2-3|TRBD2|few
TGCAGTATAAGCGGGAGACTAGCGGGGCGCACAGATACGCAGTATTTT
CSISGRLAGRTDTQYF
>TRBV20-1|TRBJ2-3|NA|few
TGCAGTGCTAGAGGGGGACGCACAGATACGCAGTATTTT
CSARGGRTDTQYF
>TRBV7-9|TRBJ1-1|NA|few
TGTGCCAGCAGCCCACCCTGGGACACTGAAGCTTTCTTT
CASSPPWDTEAFF
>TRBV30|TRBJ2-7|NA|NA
TGTGCCTGGAGTACGGGCGAGCAGTACTTC
CAWSTGEQYF
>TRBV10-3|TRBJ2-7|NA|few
TGTGCCATCAGTGGAGGACAGTCCTACGAGCAGTACTTC
CAISGGQSYEQYF
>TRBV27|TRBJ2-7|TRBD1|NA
TGTGCCAGCAGTGGGGGACAGGGCGAAACCTACGAGCAGTACTTC
CASSGGQGETYEQYF
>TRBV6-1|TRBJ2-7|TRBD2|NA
TGTGCCAGCAGTGAAGCGGGCTCGGGGGGTGAGCAGTACTTC
CASSEAGSGGEQYF
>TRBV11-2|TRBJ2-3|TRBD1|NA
TGTGCCAGCAGCTCCGGACAGGGTAGGACAGATACGCAGTATTTT
CASSSGQGRTDTQYF
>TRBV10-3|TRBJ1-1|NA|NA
TGTGCCATCAGTGAGTCGGACACTGAAGCTTTCTTT
CAISESDTEAFF
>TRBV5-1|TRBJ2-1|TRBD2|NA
TGCGCCAGCAGCTCTCATGTTCGGACTAGCGGAATAGATGAGCAGTTCTTC
CASSSHVRTSGIDEQFF
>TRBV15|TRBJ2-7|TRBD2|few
TGTGCCACCAGCAGAGATCGAGCGGGAGGATCCGAGCAGTACTTC
CATSRDRAGGSEQYF
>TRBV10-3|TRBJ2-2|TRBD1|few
TGTGCCATCAGGCTCGACAGGGACACCGGGGAGCTGTTTTTT
CAIRLDRDTGELFF
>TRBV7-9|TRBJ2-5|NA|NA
TGTGCCAGCAGCTTAGATGTGGGGGCAACGCAGTACTTC
CASSLDVGATQYF
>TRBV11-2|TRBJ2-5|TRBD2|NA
TGTGCCAGCAGCTCCACCCGCAGCGGGGGAGGCATTATTGTGACCCAGTACTTC
CASSSTRSGGGIIVTQYF
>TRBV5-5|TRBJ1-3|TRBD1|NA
TGTGCCAGCAGCGATCCCGGGACAGGGTCTGGAAACACCATATATTTT
CASSDPGTGSGNTIYF
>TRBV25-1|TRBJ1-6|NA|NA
TGTGCCAGCAGTGGGGGGTCGGGGGGCTTGCATTCACCCCTCCACTTT
CASSGGSGGLHSPLHF
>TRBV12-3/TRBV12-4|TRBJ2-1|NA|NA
TGTGCCAGCAGTTCCCAAAACTTGGGTGAGCGGTTCTTC
CASSSQNLGERFF
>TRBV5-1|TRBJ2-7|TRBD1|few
TGCGCCAGCAGCGAGTATCCGAGTCCGGGACAGGCGACCTACGAGCAGTACTTC
CASSEYPSPGQATYEQYF
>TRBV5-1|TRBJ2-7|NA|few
TGCGCCAGCAGCTTAAAGTTCGGCTCAATCCACGAGCAGTACTTC
CASSLKFGSIHEQYF
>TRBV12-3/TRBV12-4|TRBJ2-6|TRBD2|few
TGTGCCAGCAGCCCCGTGGGGGGGAACTCTGGGGCCAACGTCCTGACTTTC
CASSPVGGNSGANVLTF